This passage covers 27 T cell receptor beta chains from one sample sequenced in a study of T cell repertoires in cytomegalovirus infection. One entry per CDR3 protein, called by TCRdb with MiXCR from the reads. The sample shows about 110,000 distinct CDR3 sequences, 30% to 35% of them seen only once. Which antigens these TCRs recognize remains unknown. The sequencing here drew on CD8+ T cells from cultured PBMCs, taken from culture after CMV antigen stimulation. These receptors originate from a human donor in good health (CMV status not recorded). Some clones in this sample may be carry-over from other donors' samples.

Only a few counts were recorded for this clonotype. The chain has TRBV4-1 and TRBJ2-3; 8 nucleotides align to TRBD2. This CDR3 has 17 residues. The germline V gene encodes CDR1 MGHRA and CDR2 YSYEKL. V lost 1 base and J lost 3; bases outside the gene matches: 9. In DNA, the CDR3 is TGCGCCAGCAGCCAAGCCGCTCGGGGGGGCCTTACAGATACGCAGTATTTT. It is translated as CASSQAARGGLTDTQYF.

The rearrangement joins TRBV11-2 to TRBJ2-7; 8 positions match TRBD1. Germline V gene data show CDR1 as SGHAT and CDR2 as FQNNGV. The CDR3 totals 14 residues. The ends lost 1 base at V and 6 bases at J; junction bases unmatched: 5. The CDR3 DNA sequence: TGTGCCAGCAGCTTAGTTGGACAGGGACTCGAGCAGTACTTC. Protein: CASSLVGQGLEQYF.

This CDR3 reads CASSYSWGSNQPQHF. The CDR3, as DNA: TGTGCCAGCAGTTACTCTTGGGGTAGCAATCAGCCCCAGCATTTT. The J gene is TRBJ1-5, the V gene TRBV6-2 or TRBV6-3; the D is unclear. V was pared by 0 bases and J by 0 bases, with 6 bases between. CDR1 MNHEY and CDR2 SVGEGT come from the germline V gene. The CDR3 totals 15 residues.

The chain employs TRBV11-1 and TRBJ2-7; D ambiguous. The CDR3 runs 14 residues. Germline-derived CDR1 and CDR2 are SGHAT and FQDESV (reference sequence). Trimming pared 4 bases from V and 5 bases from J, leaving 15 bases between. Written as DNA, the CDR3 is TGTGCCAGCAGCTCAGCATTGTCTGTCAACGAGCAGTACTTC. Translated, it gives CASSSALSVNEQYF.

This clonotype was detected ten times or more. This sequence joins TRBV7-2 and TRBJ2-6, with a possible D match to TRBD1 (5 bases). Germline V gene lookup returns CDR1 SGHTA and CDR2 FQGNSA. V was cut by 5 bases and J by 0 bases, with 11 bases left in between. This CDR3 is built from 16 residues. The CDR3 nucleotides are TGTGCCAGCAGCCGGAAGACAGACTCTGGGGCCAACGTCCTGACTTTC. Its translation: CASSRKTDSGANVLTF. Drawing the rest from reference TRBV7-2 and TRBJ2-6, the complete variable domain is GAGVSQSPSNKVTEKGKDVELRCDPISGHTALYWYRQSLGQGLEFLIYFQGNSAPDKSGLPSDRFSAERTGGSVSTLTIQRTQQEDSAVYLCASSRKTDSGANVLTFGAGSRLTVL.

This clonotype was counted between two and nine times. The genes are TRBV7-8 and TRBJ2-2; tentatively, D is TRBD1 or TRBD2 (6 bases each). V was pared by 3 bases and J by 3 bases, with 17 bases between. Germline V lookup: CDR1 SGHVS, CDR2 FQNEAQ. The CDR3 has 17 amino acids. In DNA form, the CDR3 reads TGTGCCAGCAGCTTGGACGGGGGCCGACTTTACACCGGGGAGCTGTTTTTT. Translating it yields CASSLDGGRLYTGELFF. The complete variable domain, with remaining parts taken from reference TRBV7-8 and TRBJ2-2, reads GAGVSQSPRYKVAKRGQDVALRCDPISGHVSLFWYQQALGQGPEFLTYFQNEAQLDKSGLPSDRFFAERPEGSVSTLKIQRTQQEDSAVYLCASSLDGGRLYTGELFFGEGSRLTVL.

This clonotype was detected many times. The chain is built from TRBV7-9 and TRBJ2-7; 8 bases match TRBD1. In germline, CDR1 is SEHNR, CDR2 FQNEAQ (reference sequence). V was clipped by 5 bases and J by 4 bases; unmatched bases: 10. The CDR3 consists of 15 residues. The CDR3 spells CASSPDRGIVYEQYF. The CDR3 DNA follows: TGTGCCAGCAGCCCAGACAGGGGAATCGTGTACGAGCAGTACTTC.

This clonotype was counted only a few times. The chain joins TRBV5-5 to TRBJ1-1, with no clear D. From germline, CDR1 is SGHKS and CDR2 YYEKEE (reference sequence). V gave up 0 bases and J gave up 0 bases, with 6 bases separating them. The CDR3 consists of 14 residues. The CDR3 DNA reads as TGTGCCAGCAGCTTGGCCAGGTTGAACACTGAAGCTTTCTTT. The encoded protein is CASSLARLNTEAFF.

The CDR3 spells CASSPRTGRRRQPQHF. CDR3 nucleotides: TGTGCCAGTAGCCCTAGGACGGGCCGGAGAAGGCAGCCCCAGCATTTT. The chain uses TRBV19 and TRBJ1-5; D gene ambiguous. The germline V gene has CDR1 LNHDA and CDR2 SQIVND (reference sequence). The CDR3 has 16 amino acids. V was clipped by 6 bases and J by 7 bases, with 22 bases between them.

CDR3 protein: CASSLQGPGGYNEQFF. In DNA, the CDR3 is TGTGCCAGCAGCCTGCAAGGCCCTGGGGGGTACAATGAGCAGTTCTTC. The chain joins TRBV6-1 to TRBJ2-1; TRBD2 is a possible D gene (6 bases). Trimming took 6 bases from V and 4 from J, leaving 19 bases between them. This CDR3 has 16 amino acids. Germline CDR1 MNHNS, CDR2 SASEGT.

Here the CDR3 reads CSARNQGAVYEQYF. The CDR3 DNA sequence: TGCAGTGCTAGGAATCAGGGGGCTGTCTACGAGCAGTACTTC. This chain connects TRBV20-1 to TRBJ2-7, with TRBD1 identical over 8 bases. V shed 3 bases and J 3 bases; nucleotides not matched to a gene: 7. This CDR3 has 14 residues. CDR1 and CDR2 (germline): DFQATT, SNEGSKA (reference sequence).

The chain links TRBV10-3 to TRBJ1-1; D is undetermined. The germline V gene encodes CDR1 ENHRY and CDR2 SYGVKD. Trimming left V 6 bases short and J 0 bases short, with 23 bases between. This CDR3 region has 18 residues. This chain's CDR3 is CAIRSGPSTGFMNTEAFF. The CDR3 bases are TGTGCCATCAGAAGTGGTCCTTCGACGGGATTCATGAACACTGAAGCTTTCTTT.

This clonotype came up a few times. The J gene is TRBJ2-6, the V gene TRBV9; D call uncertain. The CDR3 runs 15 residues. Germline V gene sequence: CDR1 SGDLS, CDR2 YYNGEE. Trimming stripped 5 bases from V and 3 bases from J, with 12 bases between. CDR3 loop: CASSDGPGGANVLTF. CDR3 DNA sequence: TGTGCCAGCAGTGACGGACCTGGTGGGGCCAACGTCCTGACTTTC.

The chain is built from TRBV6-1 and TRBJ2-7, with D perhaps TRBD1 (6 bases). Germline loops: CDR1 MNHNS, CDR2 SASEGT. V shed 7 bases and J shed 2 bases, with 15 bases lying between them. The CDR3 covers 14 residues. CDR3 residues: CASITRDKTYEQYF. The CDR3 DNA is TGTGCCAGCATCACCCGGGACAAAACCTACGAGCAGTACTTC.

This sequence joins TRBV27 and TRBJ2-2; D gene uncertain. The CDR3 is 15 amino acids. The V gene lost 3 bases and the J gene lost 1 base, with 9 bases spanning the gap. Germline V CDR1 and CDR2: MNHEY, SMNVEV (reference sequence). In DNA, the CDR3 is TGTGCCAGCAGTTTTGGCCATTTGAACACCGGGGAGCTGTTTTTT. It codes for CASSFGHLNTGELFF.

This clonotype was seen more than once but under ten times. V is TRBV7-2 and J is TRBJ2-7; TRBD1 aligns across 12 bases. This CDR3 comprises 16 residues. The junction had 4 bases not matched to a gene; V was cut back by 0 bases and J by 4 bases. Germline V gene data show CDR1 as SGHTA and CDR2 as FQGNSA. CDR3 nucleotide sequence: TGTGCCAGCAGCTTAGCGCCGGGACAGGGGGCTTACGAGCAGTACTTC. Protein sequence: CASSLAPGQGAYEQYF. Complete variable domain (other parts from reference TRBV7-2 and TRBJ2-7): GAGVSQSPSNKVTEKGKDVELRCDPISGHTALYWYRQSLGQGLEFLIYFQGNSAPDKSGLPSDRFSAERTGGSVSTLTIQRTQQEDSAVYLCASSLAPGQGAYEQYFGPGTRLTVT.

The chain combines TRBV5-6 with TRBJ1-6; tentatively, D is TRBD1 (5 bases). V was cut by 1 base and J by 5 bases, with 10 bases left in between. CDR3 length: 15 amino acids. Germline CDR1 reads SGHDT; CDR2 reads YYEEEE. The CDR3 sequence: CASSLLRGNNSPLHF. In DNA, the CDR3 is TGTGCCAGCAGCTTGCTTCGGGGGAATAATTCACCCCTCCACTTT.

CDR3 protein: CASSSNMGPTNEKLFF. CDR3 nucleotide sequence: TGTGCCAGCAGCTCGAATATGGGGCCGACTAATGAAAAACTGTTTTTT. The rearrangement joins TRBV7-9 to TRBJ1-4; TRBD1 might be the D (5 bases). The CDR3 spans 16 residues. CDR1 and CDR2 from the germline V gene are SEHNR and FQNEAQ (reference sequence). The V gene lost 4 bases and the J gene lost 2 bases, with 14 bases spanning the gap.

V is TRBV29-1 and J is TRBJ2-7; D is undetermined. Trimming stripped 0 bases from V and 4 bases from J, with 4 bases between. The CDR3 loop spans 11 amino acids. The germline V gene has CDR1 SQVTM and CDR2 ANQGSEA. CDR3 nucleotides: TGCAGCGTTGAAGAGGGATACGAGCAGTACTTC. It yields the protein CSVEEGYEQYF.

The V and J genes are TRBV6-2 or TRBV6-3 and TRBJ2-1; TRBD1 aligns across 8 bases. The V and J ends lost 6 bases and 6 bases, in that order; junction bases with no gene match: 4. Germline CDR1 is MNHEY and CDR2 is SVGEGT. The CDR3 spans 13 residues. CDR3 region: CASRHGTGNEQFF. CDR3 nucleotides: TGTGCCAGCAGGCATGGGACAGGCAATGAGCAGTTCTTC.

CDR3 sequence reads: CASSYLGPRRDTEAFF. CDR3 nucleotides: TGTGCCAGCAGTTACTTGGGCCCTCGGAGGGACACTGAAGCTTTCTTT. The rearrangement links TRBV6-2 or TRBV6-3 to TRBJ1-1; D is undetermined. The CDR3 is made up of 16 amino acids. The germline V and J ends were trimmed by 1 base and 3 bases, with 15 bases remaining between them. From germline, CDR1 is MNHEY and CDR2 SVGEGT.

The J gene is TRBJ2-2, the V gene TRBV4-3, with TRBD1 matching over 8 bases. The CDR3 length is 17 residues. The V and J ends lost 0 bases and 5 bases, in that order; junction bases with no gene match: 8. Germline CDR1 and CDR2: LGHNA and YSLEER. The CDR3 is CASSQDGWTGRTGELFF. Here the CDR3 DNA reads TGCGCCAGCAGCCAAGATGGGTGGACAGGGAGGACCGGGGAGCTGTTTTTT.

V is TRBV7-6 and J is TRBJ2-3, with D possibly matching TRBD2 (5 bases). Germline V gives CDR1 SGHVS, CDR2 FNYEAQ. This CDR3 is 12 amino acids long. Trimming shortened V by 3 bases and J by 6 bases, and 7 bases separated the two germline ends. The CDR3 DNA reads TGTGCCAGCAGCTTTCCGGGGGATACGCAGTATTTT. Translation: CASSFPGDTQYF.

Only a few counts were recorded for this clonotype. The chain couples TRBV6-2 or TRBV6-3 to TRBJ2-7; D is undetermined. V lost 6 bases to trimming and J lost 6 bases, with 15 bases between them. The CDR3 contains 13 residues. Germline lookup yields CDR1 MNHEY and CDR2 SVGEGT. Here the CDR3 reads CASSHSWGSEQYF. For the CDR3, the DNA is TGTGCCAGCAGCCACTCATGGGGTTCCGAGCAGTACTTC.

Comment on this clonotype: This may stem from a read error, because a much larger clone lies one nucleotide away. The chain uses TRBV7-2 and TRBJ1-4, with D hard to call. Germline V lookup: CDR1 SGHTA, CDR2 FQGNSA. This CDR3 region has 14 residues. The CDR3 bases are TGTGGCAGCAGCTTATCCGGGAACTATGAAAAACTGTTTTTT. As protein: CGSSLSGNYEKLFF. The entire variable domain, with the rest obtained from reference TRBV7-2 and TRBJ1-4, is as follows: GAGVSQSPSNKVTEKGKDVELRCDPISGHTALYWYRQSLGQGLEFLIYFQGNSAPDKSGLPSDRFSAERTGGSVSTLTIQRTQQEDSAVYLCGSSLSGNYEKLFFGSGTQLSVL.

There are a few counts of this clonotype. In DNA, the CDR3 is TGTGCCAGCAGCCCGACCCGGGGTGGGGTGGGGACTGAAGCTTTCTTT. This encodes CASSPTRGGVGTEAFF. The V call is TRBV7-2, the J call TRBJ1-1; D is ambiguous. The CDR3 loop spans 16 amino acids. The germline gives CDR1 SGHTA, CDR2 FQGNSA. Trimming took off 5 bases at V and 5 bases at J, with 21 bases between the two ends.

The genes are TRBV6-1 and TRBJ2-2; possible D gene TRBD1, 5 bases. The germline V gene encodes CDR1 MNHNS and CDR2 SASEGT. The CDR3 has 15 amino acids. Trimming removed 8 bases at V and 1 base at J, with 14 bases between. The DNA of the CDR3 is TGTGCCAGCCTCGGAGTACAGGAGAACACCGGGGAGCTGTTTTTT. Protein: CASLGVQENTGELFF.